These T cell receptor beta chains were read from a single sample in a study of response to subunit inactivated influenza vaccine. Using its own MiXCR run on the RT-PCR reads, TCRdb lists one record per CDR3 protein. The repertoire holds around 530,000 distinct CDR3 sequences, with approximately 15% as singletons. Sequencing was performed on CD4+ T cells sorted from PBMCs, taken less than 30 months after vaccination. The receptors originated from a man aged 45 to 70 who received an inactivated influenza vaccine. Each CDR3 is given with its conserved first and last residue. D genes are given only for firm matches. The size field is filled for only some rows; it gives once, few, many or a size class.

size,D,J,V,CDR3,DNA
.,TRBD1,TRBJ1-1,TRBV20-1,CSASGTANTEAFF,TGCAGTGCTAGTGGGACAGCAAACACTGAAGCTTTCTTT
few,.,TRBJ2-1,TRBV9,CASSVERGETYEQFF,TGTGCCAGCAGCGTAGAAAGGGGCGAAACGTATGAGCAGTTCTTC
many,TRBD1,TRBJ2-3,TRBV12-3/TRBV12-4,CASSQTGVSTDTQYF,TGTGCCAGCAGTCAAACAGGGGTTAGCACAGATACGCAGTATTTT
.,.,TRBJ1-1,TRBV25-1,CASTGVGTEAFF,TGTGCCAGCACCGGTGTTGGCACTGAAGCTTTCTTT
.,.,TRBJ1-3,TRBV10-1,CASSEGRLSSGNTIYF,TGCGCCAGCAGTGAGGGCCGCTTGAGCTCTGGAAACACCATATATTTT
.,.,TRBJ2-7,TRBV4-1,CASSPDRLYEQYF,TGCGCCAGCAGCCCCGACCGACTCTACGAGCAGTACTTC
.,.,TRBJ1-5,TRBV9,CASSASVGNQPQHF,TGTGCCAGCAGCGCTTCAGTGGGCAATCAGCCCCAGCATTTT
.,TRBD2,TRBJ2-5,TRBV5-6,CASIHSGLAGGQETQYF,TGTGCCAGCATCCATTCGGGACTAGCGGGAGGGCAAGAGACCCAGTACTTC
.,TRBD2,TRBJ2-3,TRBV28,CASRGRRGGHRDRTDTQYF,TGTGCCAGCAGAGGTCGGCGGGGGGGCCATAGGGATCGCACAGATACGCAGTATTTT
.,TRBD1,TRBJ1-3,TRBV2,CASSDLGQAARRNTIYF,TGTGCCAGCAGTGATCTTGGACAGGCCGCTCGACGAAACACCATATATTTT
.,TRBD2,TRBJ2-1,TRBV4-2,CASSQGELAASYNEQFF,TGTGCCAGCAGCCAGGGGGAACTAGCGGCTTCCTACAATGAGCAGTTCTTC
few,TRBD1,TRBJ2-1,TRBV7-9,CASSFWTGEYNEQFF,TGTGCCAGCAGCTTCTGGACAGGGGAGTACAATGAGCAGTTCTTC
.,TRBD2,TRBJ2-7,TRBV24-1,CATSDGLAGGHEQYF,TGTGCCACCAGTGATGGACTAGCGGGAGGCCACGAGCAGTACTTC
many,.,TRBJ2-1,TRBV5-1,CASSLGDTRSYNEQFF,TGCGCCAGCAGCTTGGGGGACACCAGGTCCTACAATGAGCAGTTCTTC
.,.,TRBJ2-3,TRBV11-2,CASSLSLSGTDTQYF,TGTGCCAGCAGCTTATCTTTGTCGGGCACAGATACGCAGTATTTT
few,TRBD1,TRBJ2-5,TRBV7-2,CASSLGNRGPGNF,TGTGCCAGCAGCTTAGGCAACAGGGGCCCCGGGAACTTC